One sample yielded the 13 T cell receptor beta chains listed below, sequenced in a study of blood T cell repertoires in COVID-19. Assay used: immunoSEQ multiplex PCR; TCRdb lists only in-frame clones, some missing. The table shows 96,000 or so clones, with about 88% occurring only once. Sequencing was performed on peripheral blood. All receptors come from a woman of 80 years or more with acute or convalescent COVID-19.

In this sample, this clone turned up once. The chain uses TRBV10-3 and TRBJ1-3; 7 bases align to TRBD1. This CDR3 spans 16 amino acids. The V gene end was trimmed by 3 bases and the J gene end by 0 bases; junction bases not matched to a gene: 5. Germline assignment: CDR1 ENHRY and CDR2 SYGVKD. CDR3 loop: CAISDKGQDSGNTIYF. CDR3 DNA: TGTGCCATCAGTGATAAAGGACAGGACTCTGGAAACACCATATATTTT.

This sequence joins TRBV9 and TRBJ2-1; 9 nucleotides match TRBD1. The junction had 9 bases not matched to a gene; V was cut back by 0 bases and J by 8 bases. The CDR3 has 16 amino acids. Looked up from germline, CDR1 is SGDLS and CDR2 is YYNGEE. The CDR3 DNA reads TGTGCCAGCAGCGTAGGGGCCTTTACAGGGGGCGATGAGCAGTTCTTC. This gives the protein CASSVGAFTGGDEQFF.

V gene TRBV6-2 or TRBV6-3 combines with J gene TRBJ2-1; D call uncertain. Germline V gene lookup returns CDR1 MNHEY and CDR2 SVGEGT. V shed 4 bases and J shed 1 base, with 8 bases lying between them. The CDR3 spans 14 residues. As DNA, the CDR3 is TGTGCCAGCAGTTTGATGGAGTCCTACAATGAGCAGTTCTTC. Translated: CASSLMESYNEQFF.

Written as DNA, the CDR3 is TGTGCCAGCAGGATTTACGCAGGGGGAAGCACAGATACGCAGTATTTT. Amino acid sequence: CASRIYAGGSTDTQYF. The rearrangement links TRBV2 to TRBJ2-3, with 7 bases identical to TRBD1. This CDR3 spans 16 amino acids. CDR1 and CDR2 (germline): SNHLY, FYNNEI. Unmatched junction bases numbered 9, after V lost 6 bases and J lost 0 bases.

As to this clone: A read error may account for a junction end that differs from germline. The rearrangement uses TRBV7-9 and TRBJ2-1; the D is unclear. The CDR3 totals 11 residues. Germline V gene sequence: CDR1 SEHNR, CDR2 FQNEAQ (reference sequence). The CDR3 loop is CASSLNSRRLF. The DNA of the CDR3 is TGTGCCAGCAGCTTGAACAGCCGGCGCCTCTTC.

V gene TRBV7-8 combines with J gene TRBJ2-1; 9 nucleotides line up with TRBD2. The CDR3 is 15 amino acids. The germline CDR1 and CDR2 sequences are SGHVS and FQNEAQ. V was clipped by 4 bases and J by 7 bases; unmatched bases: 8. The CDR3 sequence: CASSSPGLAKNEQFF. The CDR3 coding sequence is TGTGCCAGCAGCTCCCCCGGACTAGCGAAGAATGAGCAGTTCTTC.

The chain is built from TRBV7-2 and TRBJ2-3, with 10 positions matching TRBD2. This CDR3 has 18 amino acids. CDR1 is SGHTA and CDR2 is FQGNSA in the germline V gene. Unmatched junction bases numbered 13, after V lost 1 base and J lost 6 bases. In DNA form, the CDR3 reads TGTGCCAGCAGCTTAGGGACTAGCGGTCGAGCGGTTCTGGATACGCAGTATTTT. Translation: CASSLGTSGRAVLDTQYF.

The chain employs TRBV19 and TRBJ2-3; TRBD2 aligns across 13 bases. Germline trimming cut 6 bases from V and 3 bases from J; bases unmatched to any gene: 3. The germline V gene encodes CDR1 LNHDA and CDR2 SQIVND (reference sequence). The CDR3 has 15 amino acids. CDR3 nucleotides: TGTGCCAGTAGAGGACTAGCGGGAGTGACAGATACGCAGTATTTT. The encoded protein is CASRGLAGVTDTQYF.

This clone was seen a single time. CDR3 region: CASSLRQGIYEQYF. The CDR3 DNA reads as TGTGCCAGCAGCTTAAGACAGGGGATCTACGAGCAGTACTTC. This chain links TRBV7-8 with TRBJ2-7; 8 positions match TRBD1. There are 14 residues in the CDR3. From germline, CDR1 is SGHVS and CDR2 FQNEAQ. V lost 2 bases, J lost 3 bases, and 3 bases stayed unmatched.

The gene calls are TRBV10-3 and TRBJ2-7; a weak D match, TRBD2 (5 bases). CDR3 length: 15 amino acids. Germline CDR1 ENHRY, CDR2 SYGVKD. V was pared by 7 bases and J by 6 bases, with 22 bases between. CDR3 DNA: TGTGCCATCACTGTAGGACTCCCTGATCTGGGCGAGCAGTACTTC. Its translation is CAITVGLPDLGEQYF.

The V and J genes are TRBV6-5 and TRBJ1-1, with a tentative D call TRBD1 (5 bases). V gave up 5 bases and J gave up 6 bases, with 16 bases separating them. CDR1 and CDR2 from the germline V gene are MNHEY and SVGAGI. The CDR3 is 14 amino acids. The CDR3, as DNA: TGTGCCAGCAGTACCCCGGGACTTTACTCTGAAGCTTTCTTT. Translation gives CASSTPGLYSEAFF.

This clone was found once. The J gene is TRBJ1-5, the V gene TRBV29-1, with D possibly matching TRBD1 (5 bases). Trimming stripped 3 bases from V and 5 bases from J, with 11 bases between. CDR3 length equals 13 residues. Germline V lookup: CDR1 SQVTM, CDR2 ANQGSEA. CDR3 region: CSVDTGRDQPQHF. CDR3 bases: TGCAGCGTTGACACAGGTAGGGATCAGCCCCAGCATTTT.

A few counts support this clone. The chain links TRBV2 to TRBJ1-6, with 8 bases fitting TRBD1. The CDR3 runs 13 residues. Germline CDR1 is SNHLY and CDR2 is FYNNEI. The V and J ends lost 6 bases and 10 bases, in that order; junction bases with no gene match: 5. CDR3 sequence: CASRRQGSSPLHF. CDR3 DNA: TGTGCCAGCAGGCGACAGGGGTCCTCACCCCTCCACTTT.